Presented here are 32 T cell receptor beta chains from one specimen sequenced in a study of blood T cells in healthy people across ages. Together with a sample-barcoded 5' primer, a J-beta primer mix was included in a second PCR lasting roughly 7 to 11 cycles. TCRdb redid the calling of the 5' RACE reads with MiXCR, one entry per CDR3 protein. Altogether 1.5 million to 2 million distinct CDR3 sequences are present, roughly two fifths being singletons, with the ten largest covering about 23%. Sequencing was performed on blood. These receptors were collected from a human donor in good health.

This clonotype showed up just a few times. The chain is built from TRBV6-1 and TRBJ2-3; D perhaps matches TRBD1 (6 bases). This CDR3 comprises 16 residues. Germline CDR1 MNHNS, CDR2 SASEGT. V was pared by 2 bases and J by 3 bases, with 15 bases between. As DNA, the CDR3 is TGTGCCAGCAGTGAATGGGCCCATAGGGGGACAGATACGCAGTATTTT. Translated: CASSEWAHRGTDTQYF.

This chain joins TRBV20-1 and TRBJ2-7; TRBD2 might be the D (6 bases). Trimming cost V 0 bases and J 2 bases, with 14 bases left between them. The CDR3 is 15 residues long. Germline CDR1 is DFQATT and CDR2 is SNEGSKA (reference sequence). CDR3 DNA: TGCAGTGCTAGAGATACCGGGACTTCGGCCTACGAGCAGTACTTC. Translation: CSARDTGTSAYEQYF.

The CDR3 region is CATSDPGLAFNEQFF. The CDR3, as DNA: TGTGCCACCAGTGACCCCGGACTAGCGTTCAATGAGCAGTTCTTC. This chain links TRBV24-1 with TRBJ2-1; 9 bases line up with TRBD2. Germline V lookup: CDR1 KGHDR, CDR2 SFDVKD. The V and J ends lost 4 bases and 6 bases, in that order; junction bases with no gene match: 6. This CDR3 spans 15 amino acids.

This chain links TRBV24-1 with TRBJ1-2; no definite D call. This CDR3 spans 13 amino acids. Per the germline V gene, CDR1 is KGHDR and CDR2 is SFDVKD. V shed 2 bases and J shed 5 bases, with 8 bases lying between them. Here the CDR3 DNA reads TGTGCCACCAGTGATTCTTCTCGGTATGGCTACACCTTC. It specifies CATSDSSRYGYTF.

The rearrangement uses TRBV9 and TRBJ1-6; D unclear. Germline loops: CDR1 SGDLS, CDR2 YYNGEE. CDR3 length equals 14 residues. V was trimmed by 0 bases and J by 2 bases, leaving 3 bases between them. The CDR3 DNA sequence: TGTGCCAGCAGCGTAGCAGCCTATAATTCACCCCTCCACTTT. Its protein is CASSVAAYNSPLHF.

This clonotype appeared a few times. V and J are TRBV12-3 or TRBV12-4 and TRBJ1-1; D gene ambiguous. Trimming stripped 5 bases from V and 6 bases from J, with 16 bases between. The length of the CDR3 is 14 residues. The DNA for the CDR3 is TGTGCCAGCAGTCAGACGGGTCTTATCGCTGAAGCTTTCTTT. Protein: CASSQTGLIAEAFF.

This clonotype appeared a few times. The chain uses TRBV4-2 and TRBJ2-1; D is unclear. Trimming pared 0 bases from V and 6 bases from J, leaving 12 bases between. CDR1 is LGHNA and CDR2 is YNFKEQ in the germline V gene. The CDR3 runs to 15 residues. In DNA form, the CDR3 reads TGTGCCAGCAGCCAAGATGGGCTAGTCCCCAATGAGCAGTTCTTC. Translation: CASSQDGLVPNEQFF.

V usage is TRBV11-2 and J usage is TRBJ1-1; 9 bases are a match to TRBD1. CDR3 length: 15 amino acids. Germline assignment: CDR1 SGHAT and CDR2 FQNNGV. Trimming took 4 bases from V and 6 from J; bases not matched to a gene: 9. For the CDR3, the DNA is TGTGCCAGCAGCTCCTTGACAGGGGGGAGAGCTGAAGCTTTCTTT. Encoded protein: CASSSLTGGRAEAFF. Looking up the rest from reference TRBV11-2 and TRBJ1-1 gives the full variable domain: EAGVAQSPRYKIIEKRQSVAFWCNPISGHATLYWYQQILGQGPKLLIQFQNNGVVDDSQLPKDRFSAERLKGVDSTLKIQPAKLEDSAVYLCASSSLTGGRAEAFFGQGTRLTVV.

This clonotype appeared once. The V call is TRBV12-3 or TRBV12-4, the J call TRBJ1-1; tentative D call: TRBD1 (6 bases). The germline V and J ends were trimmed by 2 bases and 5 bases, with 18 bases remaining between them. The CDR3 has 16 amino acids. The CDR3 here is CASSLSWGAQGTEAFF. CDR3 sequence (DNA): TGTGCCAGCAGTTTAAGCTGGGGGGCGCAAGGAACTGAAGCTTTCTTT.

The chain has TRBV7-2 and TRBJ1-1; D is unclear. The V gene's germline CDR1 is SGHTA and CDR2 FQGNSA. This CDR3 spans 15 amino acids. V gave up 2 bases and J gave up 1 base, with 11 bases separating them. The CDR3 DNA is TGTGCCAGCAGCTTAAGCGGGAAACCGAACACTGAAGCTTTCTTT. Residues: CASSLSGKPNTEAFF.

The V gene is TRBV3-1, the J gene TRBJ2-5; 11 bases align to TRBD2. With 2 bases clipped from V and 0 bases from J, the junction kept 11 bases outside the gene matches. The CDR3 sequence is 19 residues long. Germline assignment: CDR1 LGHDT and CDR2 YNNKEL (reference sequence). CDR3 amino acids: CASSQIPGLADLYQETQYF. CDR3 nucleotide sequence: TGTGCCAGCAGCCAAATACCGGGACTAGCGGACTTGTACCAAGAGACCCAGTACTTC.

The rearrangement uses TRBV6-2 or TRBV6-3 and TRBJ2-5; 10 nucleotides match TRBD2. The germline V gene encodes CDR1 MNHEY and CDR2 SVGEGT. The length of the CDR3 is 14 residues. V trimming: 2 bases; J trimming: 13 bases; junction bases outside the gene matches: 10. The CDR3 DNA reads TGTGCCAGCAGTTACACACTAGCGGGGTACGAGCGGTACTTC. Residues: CASSYTLAGYERYF.

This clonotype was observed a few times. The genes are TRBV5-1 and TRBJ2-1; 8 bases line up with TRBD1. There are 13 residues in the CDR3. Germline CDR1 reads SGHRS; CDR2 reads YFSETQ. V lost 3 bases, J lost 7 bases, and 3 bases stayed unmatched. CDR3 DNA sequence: TGCGCCAGCAGCTCGGGACAGGCTAATGAGCAGTTCTTC. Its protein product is CASSSGQANEQFF.

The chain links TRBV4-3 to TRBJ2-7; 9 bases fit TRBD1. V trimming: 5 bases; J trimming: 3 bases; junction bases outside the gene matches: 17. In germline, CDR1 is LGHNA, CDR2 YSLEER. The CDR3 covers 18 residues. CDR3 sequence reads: CASSYRTGAFPPGYEQYF. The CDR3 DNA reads TGCGCCAGCAGCTACCGGACAGGGGCTTTTCCTCCCGGCTACGAGCAGTACTTC.

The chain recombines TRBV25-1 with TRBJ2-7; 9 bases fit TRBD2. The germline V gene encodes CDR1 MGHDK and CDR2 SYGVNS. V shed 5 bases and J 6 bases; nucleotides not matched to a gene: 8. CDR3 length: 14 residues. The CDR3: CASSPQRGVGEQYF. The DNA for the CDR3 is TGTGCCAGCAGTCCGCAGCGGGGGGTAGGCGAGCAGTACTTC.

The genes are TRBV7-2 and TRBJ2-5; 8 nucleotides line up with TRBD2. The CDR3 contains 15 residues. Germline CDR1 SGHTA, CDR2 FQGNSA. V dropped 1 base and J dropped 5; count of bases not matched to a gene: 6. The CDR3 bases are TGTGCCAGCAGCTTAGGTTCCGGCGGGGGGGAGACCCAGTACTTC. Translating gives CASSLGSGGGETQYF.

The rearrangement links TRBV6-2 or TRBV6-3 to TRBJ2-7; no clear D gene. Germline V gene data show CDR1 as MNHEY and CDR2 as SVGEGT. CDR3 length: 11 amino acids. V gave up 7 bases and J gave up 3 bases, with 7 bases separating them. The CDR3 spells CASTDVYEQYF. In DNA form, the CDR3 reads TGTGCCAGCACAGACGTCTACGAGCAGTACTTC.

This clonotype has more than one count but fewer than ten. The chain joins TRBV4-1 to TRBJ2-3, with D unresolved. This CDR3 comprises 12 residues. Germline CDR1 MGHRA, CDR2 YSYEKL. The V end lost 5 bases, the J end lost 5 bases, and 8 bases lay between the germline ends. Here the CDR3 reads CASSKGGDTQYF. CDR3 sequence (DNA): TGCGCCAGCAGCAAGGGTGGAGATACGCAGTATTTT.

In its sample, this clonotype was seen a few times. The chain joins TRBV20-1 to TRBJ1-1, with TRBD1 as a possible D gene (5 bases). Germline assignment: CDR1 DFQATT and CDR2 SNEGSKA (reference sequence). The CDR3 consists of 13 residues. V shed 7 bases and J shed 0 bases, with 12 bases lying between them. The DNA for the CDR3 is TGCAGTGGGCAGGGCGGGGTGAACACTGAAGCTTTCTTT. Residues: CSGQGGVNTEAFF.

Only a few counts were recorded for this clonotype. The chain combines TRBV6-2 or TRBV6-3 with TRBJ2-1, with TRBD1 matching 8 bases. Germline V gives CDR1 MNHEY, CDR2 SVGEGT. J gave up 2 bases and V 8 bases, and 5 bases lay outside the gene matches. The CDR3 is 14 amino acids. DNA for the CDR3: TGTGCCAGCCCCTTGGACAGGGCCTACAATGAGCAGTTCTTC. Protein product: CASPLDRAYNEQFF.

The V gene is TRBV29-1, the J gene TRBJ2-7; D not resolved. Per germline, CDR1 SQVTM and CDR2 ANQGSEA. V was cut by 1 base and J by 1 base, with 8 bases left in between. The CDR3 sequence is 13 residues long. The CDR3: CSVEVMGSYEQYF. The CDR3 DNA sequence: TGCAGCGTTGAAGTGATGGGTTCCTACGAGCAGTACTTC.

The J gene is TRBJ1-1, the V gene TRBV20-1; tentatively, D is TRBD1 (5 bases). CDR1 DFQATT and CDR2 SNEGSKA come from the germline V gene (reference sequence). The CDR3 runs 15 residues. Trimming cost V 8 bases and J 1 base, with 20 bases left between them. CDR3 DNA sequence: TGCAGTACCATGGGGCTTGCTACAGCGAACACTGAAGCTTTCTTT. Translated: CSTMGLATANTEAFF.

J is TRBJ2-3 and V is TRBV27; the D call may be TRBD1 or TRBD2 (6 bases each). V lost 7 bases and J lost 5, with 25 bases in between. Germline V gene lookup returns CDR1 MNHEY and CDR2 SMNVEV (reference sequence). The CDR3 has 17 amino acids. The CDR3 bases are TGTGCCAGCACCGACATGAGGGAAGCGGAGGGGGTAGATACGCAGTATTTT. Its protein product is CASTDMREAEGVDTQYF.

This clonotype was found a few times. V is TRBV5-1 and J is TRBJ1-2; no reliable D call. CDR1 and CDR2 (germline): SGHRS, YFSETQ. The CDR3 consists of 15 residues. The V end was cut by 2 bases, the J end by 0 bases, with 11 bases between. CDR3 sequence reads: CASSLGLRTNYGYTF. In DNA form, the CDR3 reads TGCGCCAGCAGCTTAGGCCTCAGGACTAACTATGGCTACACCTTC.

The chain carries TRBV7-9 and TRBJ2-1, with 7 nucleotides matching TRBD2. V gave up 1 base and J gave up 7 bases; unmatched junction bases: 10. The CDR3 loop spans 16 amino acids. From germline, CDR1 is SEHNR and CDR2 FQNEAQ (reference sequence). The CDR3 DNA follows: TGTGCCAGCAGCTTAGAGGGACTACGCTTATTGAATGAGCAGTTCTTC. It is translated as CASSLEGLRLLNEQFF.

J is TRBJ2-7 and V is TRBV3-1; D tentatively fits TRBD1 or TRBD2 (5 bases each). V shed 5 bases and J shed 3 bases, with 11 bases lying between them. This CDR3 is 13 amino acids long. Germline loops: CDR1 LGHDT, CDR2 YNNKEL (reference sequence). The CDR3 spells CASSGDLDYEQYF. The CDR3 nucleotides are TGTGCCAGCAGCGGGGACCTTGACTACGAGCAGTACTTC.

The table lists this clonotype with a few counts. As DNA, the CDR3 is TGCAGTGCTCCGATACTAGCGGACCGCAATGAGCAGTTCTTC. This codes for CSAPILADRNEQFF. V gene TRBV20-1 combines with J gene TRBJ2-1, with 8 bases that match TRBD2. V lost 5 bases and J lost 6; bases outside the gene matches: 9. This CDR3 is built from 14 residues. Looked up from germline, CDR1 is DFQATT and CDR2 is SNEGSKA (reference sequence).

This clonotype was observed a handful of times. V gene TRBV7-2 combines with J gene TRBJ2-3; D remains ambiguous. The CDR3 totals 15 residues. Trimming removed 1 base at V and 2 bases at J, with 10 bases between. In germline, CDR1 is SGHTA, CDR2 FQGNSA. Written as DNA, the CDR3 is TGTGCCAGCAGCTTAGACTTCGGCGTCACAGATACGCAGTATTTT. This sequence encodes CASSLDFGVTDTQYF.

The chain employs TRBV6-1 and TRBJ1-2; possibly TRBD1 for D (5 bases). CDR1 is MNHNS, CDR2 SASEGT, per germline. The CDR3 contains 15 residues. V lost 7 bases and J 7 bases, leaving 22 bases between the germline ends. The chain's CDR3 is CASTPGPGRGFGYTF. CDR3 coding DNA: TGTGCCAGCACTCCTGGCCCCGGGAGGGGCTTTGGCTACACCTTC.

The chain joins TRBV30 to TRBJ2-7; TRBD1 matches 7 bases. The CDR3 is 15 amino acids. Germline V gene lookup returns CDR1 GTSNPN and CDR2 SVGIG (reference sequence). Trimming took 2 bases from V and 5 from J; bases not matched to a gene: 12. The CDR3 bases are TGTGCCTGGAGTTCGGACAGGTTCGAACCCCACGAGCAGTACTTC. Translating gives CAWSSDRFEPHEQYF.

The CDR3, as DNA: TGTGCCAGCAGCGTAGGCGGGAGGGATAATCAGCCCCAGCATTTT. This translates into CASSVGGRDNQPQHF. The V gene is TRBV9, the J gene TRBJ1-5; no reliable D call. Germline V lookup: CDR1 SGDLS, CDR2 YYNGEE. Deletions cut 0 bases from V and 4 bases from J, with 11 bases between. This CDR3 is built from 15 residues.

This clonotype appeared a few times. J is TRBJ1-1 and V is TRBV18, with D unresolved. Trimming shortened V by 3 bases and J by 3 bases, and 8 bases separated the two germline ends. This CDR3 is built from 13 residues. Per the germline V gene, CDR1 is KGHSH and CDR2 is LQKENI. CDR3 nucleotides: TGTGCCAGCTCACCTCACACCTACACTGAAGCTTTCTTT. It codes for CASSPHTYTEAFF.